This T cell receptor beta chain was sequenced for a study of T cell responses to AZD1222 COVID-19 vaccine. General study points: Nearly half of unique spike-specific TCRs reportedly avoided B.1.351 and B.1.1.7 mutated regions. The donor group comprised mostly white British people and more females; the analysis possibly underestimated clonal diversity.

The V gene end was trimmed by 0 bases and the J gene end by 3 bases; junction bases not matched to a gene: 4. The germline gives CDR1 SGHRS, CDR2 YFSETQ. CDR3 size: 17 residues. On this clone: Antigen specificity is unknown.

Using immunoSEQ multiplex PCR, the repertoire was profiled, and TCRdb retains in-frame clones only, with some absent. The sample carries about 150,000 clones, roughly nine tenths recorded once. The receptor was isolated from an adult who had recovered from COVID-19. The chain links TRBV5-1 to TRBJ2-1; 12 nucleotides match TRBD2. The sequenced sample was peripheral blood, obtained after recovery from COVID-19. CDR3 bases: TGCGCCAGCAGCTTGGGGTTGACTAGCGGGAGCTACAATGAGCAGTTCTTC. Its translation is CASSLGLTSGSYNEQFF.